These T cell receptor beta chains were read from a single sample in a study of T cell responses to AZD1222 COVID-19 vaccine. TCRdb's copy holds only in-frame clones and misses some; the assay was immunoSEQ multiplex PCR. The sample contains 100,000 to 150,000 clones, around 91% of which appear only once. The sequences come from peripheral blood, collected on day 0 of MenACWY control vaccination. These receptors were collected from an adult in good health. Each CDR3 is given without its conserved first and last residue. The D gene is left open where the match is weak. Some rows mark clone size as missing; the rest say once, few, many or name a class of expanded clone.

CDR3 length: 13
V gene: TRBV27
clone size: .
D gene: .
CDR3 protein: ASSARWGSYNEQF

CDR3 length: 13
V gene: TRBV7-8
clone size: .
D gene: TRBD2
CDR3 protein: ASSLVREGQYEQY

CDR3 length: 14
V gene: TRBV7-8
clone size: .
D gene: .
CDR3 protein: ASSSRIRTPRTEAF

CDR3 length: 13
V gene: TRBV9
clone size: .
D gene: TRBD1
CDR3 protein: ASSLWTGEGEKLF

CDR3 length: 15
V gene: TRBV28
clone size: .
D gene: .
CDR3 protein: ASSSGRRTEPGEKLF

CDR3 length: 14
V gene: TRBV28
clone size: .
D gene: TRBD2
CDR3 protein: ASSLFGLAGYNEQF

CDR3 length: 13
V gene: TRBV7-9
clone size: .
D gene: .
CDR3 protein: ASSLYSQLYTEAF

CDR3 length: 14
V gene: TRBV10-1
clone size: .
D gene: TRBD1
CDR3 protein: ASSESRDRGLTEAF

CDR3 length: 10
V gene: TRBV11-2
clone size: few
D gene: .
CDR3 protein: ASSATVYGYT

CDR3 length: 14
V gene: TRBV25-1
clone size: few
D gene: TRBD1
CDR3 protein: ASSLGTGQPGNTIY

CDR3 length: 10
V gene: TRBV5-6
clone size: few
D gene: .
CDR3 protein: ASSWAGQTQY

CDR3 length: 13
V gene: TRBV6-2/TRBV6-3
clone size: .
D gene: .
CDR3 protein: ASSPGAANNEKLF

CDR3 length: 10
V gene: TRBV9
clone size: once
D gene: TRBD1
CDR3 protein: ASSGTGDGYT

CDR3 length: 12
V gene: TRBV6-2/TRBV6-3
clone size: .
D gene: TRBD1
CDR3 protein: ASSDRQGDQPQH

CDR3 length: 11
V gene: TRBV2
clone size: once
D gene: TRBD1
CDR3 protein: ASSDTTGNGYT

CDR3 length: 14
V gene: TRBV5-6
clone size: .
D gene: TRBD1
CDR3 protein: ASSSTDRGVTGELF

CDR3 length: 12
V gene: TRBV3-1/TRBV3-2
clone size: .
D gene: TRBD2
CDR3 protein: ASSHLAGAYEQY

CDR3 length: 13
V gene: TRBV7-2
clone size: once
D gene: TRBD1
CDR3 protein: ASSARDRGPGELF